This T cell receptor beta chain is drawn from a study of T cell responses to AZD1222 COVID-19 vaccine. Study-level findings and limits: Spike-spanning, vaccine-associated CD4 TCRs were dominant at 160-218 and 743-854. The repertoires were collected only after the peak T cell response.

Germline assignment: CDR1 SGHNT and CDR2 YYREEE (reference sequence). There are 16 residues in the CDR3. The table came from immunoSEQ multiplex PCR; TCRdb's copy has only in-frame clones and leaves some out. Seen here are 100,000 to 150,000 clones, 88% observed once, and the top ten hold about 8.3%. Concerning this clone itself: Its antigen remains unknown. At one end the junction does not follow the germline gene, possibly because of a read error.

The sequence derives from an adult in good health. This chain links TRBV5-4 with TRBJ1-2; the D is unclear. Sample: peripheral blood, taken on day 0 of AZD1222 vaccination. The CDR3 sequence is CASSLAVEGGNYGYTF. CDR3 coding DNA: TGTGCCAGCAGTTTGGCCGTAGAGGGCGGGAATTATGGCTACACCTTC. Complete variable domain (other parts from reference TRBV5-4 and TRBJ1-2): ETGVTQSPTHLIKTRGQQVTLRCSSQSGHNTVSWYQQALGQGPQFIFQYYREEENGRGNFPPRFSGLQFPNYSSELNVNALELDDSALYLCASSLAVEGGNYGYTFGSGTRLTVV.